The clone carrying this TCR beta chain was detected ten times or more. TCRdb re-called the 5' RACE reads through MiXCR, storing one row per CDR3 protein. The sample records 200,000 to 250,000 distinct CDR3 sequences, 7% to 10% being singletons. The V gene lost 5 bases and the J gene lost 1 base, with 8 bases spanning the gap. CDR3 size: 13 residues. Germline V CDR1 and CDR2: KGHSH, LQKENI. The data stem from a study of CD8 T cells in ankylosing spondylitis. The sequenced sample was blood, either unsorted or a sorted T cell fraction (not recorded which). V and J are TRBV18 and TRBJ1-1; D uncertain. The clonotype was recovered from a female donor with ankylosing spondylitis or in good health (not recorded which). The CDR3 bases are TGTGCCAGCTCAGATGGAGAGAACACTGAAGCTTTCTTT. Protein sequence: CASSDGENTEAFF. The whole variable domain, filled in from reference TRBV18 and TRBJ1-1, reads NAGVMQNPRHLVRRRGQEARLRCSPMKGHSHVYWYRQLPEEGLKFMVYLQKENIIDESGMPKERFSAEFPKEGPSILRIQQVVRGDSAAYFCASSDGENTEAFFGQGTRLTVV.